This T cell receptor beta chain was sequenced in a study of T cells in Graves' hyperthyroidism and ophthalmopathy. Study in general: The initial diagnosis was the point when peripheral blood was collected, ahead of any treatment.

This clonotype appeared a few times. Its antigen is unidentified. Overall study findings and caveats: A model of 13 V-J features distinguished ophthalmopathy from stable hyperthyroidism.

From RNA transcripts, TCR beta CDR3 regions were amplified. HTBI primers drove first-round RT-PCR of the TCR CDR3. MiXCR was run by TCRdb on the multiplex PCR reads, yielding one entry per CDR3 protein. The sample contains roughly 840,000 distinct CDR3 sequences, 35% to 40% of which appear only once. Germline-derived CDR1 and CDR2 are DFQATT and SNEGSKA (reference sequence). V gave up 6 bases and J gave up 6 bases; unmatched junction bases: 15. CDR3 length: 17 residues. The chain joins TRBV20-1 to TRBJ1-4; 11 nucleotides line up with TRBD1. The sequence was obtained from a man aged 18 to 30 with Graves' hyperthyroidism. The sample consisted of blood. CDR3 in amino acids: CSARPSFGTGGDEKLFF. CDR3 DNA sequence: TGCAGTGCCCGGCCCTCATTTGGGACAGGGGGGGATGAAAAACTGTTTTTT.